This T cell receptor beta chain was identified in a study of T cells in Graves' hyperthyroidism and ophthalmopathy. Amplification of TCR beta CDR3 regions used RNA as the template. When the TCR CDR3 underwent first-round RT-PCR, the HTBI primer set was used. TCRdb independently ran MiXCR on the multiplex PCR reads; one entry per CDR3 protein. This sample carries 600,000 to 850,000 distinct CDR3 sequences, approximately 19% of them seen once, and the ten largest clones take 16%. Diagnoses were made from clinical symptoms, serum measures (thyroxine and TRAb), thyroid ultrasound and orbital computed tomography. First hyperthyroidism diagnosis is when the blood sample was obtained, before any ophthalmopathy symptoms. The study's findings and limits: Blood samples included most of the expanded thyroid clonotypes exceeding 0.001. Onset of ophthalmopathy came a median 6.5 months after the model predicted it.

The sample holds many counts of this clonotype. Its target is not known. The sample comprised blood. This TCR was sampled from a woman in her 50s with Graves' hyperthyroidism that later progressed to Graves' ophthalmopathy.

As DNA, the CDR3 is TGTGCCAGCTCAACGACAGGGGAGCGCAATCAGCCCCAGCATTTT. Translated: CASSTTGERNQPQHF. This chain uses TRBV18 with TRBJ1-5, with 8 bases lining up with TRBD1. The CDR3 totals 15 residues. V shed 5 bases and J 2 bases; nucleotides not matched to a gene: 5. The germline gives CDR1 KGHSH, CDR2 LQKENI. Looking up the rest from reference TRBV18 and TRBJ1-5 gives the full variable domain: NAGVMQNPRHLVRRRGQEARLRCSPMKGHSHVYWYRQLPEEGLKFMVYLQKENIIDESGMPKERFSAEFPKEGPSILRIQQVVRGDSAAYFCASSTTGERNQPQHFGDGTRLSIL.